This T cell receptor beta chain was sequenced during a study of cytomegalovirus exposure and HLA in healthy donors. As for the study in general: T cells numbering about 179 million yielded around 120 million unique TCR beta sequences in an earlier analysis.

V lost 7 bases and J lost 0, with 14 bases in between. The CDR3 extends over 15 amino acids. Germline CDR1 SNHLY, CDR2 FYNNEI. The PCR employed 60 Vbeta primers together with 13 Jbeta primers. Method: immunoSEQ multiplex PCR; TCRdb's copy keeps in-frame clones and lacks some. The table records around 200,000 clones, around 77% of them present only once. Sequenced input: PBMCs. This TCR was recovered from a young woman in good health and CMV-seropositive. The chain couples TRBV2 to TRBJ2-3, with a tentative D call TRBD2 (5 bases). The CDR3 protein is CASNQRSYSTDTQYF. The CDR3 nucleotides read TGTGCCAGCAATCAGCGGTCGTATAGCACAGATACGCAGTATTTT. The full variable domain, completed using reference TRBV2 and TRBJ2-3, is EPEVTQTPSHQVTQMGQEVILRCVPISNHLYFYWYRQILGQKVEFLVSFYNNEISEKSEIFDDQFSVERPDGSNFTLKIRSTKLEDSAMYFCASNQRSYSTDTQYFGPGTRLTVL.